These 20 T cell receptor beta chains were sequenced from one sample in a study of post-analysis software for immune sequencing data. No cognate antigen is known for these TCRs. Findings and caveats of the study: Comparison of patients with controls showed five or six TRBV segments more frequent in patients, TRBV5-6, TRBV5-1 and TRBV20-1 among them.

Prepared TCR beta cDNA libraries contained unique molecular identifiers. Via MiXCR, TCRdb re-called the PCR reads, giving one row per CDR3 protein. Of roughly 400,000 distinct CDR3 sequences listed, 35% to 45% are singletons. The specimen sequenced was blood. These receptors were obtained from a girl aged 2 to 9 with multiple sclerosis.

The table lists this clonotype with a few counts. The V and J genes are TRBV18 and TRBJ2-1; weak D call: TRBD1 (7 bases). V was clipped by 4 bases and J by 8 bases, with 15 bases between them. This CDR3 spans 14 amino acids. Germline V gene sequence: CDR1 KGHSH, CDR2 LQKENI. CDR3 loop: CASSRPQGGDEQFF. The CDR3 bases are TGTGCCAGCTCACGGCCCCAGGGGGGCGATGAGCAGTTCTTC.

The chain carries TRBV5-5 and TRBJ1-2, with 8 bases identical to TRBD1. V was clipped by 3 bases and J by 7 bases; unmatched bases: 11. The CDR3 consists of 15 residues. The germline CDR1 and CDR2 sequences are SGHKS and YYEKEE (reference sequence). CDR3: CASSYPTGVGGGYTF. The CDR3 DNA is TGTGCCAGCAGCTACCCGACAGGGGTTGGGGGTGGCTACACCTTC.

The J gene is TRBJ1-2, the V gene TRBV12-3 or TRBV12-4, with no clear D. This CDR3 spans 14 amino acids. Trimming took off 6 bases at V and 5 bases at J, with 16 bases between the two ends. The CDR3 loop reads CASSNPGRSYGYTF. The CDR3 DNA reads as TGTGCCAGCAGCAACCCGGGAAGGAGTTATGGCTACACCTTC.

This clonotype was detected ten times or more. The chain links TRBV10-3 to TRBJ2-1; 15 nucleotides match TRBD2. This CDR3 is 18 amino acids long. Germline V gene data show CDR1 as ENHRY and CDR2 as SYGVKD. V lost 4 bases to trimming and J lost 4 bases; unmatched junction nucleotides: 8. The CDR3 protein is CAISGTSGRGLLYNEQFF. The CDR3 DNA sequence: TGTGCCATCAGTGGGACTAGCGGGAGGGGTCTCTTATACAATGAGCAGTTCTTC.

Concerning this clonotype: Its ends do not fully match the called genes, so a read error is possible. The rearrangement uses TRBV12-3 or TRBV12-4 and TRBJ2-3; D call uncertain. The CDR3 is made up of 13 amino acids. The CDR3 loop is CASSRVRTDTEYF. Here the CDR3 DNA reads TGTGCCAGCAGCCGAGTCAGAACAGATACGGAGTATTTT.

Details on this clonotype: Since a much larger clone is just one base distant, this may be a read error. CDR3 DNA: TGCAGCGTTGCCGGACAGGGCTTCAATGAGCAGTACTTC. Translated: CSVAGQGFNEQYF. The chain couples TRBV29-1 to TRBJ2-1, with 8 bases identical to TRBD1. The end of the DNA is better explained by TRBJ2-7, so the J call may be wrong. CDR3 length: 13 residues. Germline assignment: CDR1 SQVTM and CDR2 ANQGSEA.

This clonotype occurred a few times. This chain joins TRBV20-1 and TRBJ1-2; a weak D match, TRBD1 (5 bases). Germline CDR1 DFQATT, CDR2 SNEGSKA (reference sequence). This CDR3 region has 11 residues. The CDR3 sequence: CNGGGDYGYTF. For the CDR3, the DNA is TGCAACGGGGGGGGAGACTATGGCTACACCTTC.

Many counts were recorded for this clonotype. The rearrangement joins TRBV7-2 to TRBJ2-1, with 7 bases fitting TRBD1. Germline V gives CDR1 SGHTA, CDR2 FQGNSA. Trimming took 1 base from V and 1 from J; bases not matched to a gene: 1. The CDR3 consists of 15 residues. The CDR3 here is CASSLDRGSYNEQFF. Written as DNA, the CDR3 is TGTGCCAGCAGCTTAGACAGGGGTTCCTACAATGAGCAGTTCTTC.

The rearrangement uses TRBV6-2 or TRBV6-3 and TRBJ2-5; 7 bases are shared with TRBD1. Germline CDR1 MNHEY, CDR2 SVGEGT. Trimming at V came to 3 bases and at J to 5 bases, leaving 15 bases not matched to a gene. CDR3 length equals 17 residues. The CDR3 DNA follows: TGTGCCAGCAGTTATTTTCGGGACAGCAGAAACCGGGAGACCCAGTACTTC. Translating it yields CASSYFRDSRNRETQYF.

The CDR3, as DNA: TGTGCCAGCAGCCCTCGGGACAGGGGTGACTATGGCTACACCTTC. Its protein is CASSPRDRGDYGYTF. The chain couples TRBV7-3 to TRBJ1-2; 10 nucleotides line up with TRBD1. The CDR3 totals 15 residues. Germline V lookup: CDR1 SGHTA, CDR2 FQGTGA. Trimming at V came to 5 bases and at J to 3 bases, leaving 6 bases not matched to a gene.

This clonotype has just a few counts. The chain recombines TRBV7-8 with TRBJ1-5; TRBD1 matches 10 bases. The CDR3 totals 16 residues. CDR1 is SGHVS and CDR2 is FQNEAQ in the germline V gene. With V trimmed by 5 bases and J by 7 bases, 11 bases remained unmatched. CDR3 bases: TGTGCCAGCAGCCGACAGGGGGCGCCGAATAAACAGCCCCAGCATTTT. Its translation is CASSRQGAPNKQPQHF.

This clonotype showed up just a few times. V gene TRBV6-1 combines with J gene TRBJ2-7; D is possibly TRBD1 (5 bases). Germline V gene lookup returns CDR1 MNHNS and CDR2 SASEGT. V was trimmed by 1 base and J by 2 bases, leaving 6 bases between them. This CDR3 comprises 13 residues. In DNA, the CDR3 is TGTGCCAGCAGTGAAGACAGGCCCTACGAGCAGTACTTC. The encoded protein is CASSEDRPYEQYF.

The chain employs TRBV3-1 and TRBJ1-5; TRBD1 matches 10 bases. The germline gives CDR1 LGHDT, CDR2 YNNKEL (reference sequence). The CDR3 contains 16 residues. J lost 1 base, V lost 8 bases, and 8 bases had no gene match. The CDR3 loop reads CASRITDRGSNQPQHF. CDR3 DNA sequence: TGTGCCAGCCGAATCACGGACAGGGGGAGCAATCAGCCCCAGCATTTT.

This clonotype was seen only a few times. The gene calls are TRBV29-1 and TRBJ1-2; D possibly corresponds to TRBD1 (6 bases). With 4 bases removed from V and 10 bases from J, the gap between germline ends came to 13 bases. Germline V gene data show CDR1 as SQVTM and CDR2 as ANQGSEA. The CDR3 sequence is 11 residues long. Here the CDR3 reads CSVASNRVYTF. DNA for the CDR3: TGCAGCGTTGCCTCCAACAGGGTCTACACCTTC.

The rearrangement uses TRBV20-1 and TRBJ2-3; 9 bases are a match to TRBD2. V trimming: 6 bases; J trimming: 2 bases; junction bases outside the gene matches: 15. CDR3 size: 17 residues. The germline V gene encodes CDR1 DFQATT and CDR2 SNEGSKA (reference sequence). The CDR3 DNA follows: TGCAGTGCCTCTGGGGGGGCTAGCGGGGATATCACAGATACGCAGTATTTT. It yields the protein CSASGGASGDITDTQYF.

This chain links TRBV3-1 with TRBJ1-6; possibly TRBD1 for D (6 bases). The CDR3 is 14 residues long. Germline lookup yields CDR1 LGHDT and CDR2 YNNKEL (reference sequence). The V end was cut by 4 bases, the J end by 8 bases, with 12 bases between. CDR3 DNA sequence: TGTGCCAGCAGCCCCATGGACAGCCATTCACCCCTCCACTTT. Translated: CASSPMDSHSPLHF.

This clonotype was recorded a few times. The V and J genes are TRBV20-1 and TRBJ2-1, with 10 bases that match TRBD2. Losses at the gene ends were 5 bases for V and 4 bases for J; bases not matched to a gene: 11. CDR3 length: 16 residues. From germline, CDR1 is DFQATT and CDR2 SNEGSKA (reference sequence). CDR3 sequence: CSAGYVAGGSYNEQFF. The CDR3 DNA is TGCAGTGCTGGATACGTAGCGGGAGGCTCTTACAATGAGCAGTTCTTC.

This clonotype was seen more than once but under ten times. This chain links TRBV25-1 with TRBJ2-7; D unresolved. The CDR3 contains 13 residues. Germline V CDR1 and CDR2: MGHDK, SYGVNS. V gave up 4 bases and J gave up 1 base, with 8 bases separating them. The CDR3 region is CASSGIESYEQYF. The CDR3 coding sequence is TGTGCCAGCAGTGGCATCGAGTCCTACGAGCAGTACTTC.

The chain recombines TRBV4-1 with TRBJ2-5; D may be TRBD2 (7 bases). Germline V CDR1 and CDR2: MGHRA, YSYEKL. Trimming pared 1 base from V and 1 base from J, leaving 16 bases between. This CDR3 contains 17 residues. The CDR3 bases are TGCGCCAGCAGCCAAGGAGACAGGTCGGGGGGCCAAGAGACCCAGTACTTC. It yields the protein CASSQGDRSGGQETQYF.

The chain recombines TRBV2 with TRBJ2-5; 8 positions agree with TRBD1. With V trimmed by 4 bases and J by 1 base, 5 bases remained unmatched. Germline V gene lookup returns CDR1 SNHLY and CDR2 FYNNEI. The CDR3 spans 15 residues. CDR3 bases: TGTGCCAGCAGTGCGGCAGGGGGCCTCCAAGAGACCCAGTACTTC. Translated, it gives CASSAAGGLQETQYF.